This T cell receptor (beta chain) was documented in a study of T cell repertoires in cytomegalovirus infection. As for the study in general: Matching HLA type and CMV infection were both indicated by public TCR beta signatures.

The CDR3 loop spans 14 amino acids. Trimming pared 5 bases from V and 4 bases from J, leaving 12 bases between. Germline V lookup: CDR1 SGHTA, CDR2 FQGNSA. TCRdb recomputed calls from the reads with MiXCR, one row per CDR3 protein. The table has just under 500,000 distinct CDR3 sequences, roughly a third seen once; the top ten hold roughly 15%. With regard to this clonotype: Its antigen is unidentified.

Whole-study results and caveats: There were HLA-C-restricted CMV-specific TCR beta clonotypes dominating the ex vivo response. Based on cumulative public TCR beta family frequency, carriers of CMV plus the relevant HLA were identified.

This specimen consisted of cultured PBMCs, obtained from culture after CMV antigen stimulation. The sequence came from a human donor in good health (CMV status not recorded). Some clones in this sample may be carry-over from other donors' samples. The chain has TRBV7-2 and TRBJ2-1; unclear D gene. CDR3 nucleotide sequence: TGTGCCAGCAGCCCGATTGGCGGATACAATGAGCAGTTCTTC. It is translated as CASSPIGGYNEQFF.